These 30 T cell receptor beta chains originate from one sample sequenced in a study of cytomegalovirus exposure and HLA in healthy donors. The PCR had 60 Vbeta and 13 Jbeta primers. TCRdb's table, derived via immunoSEQ multiplex PCR, lists solely in-frame clones and lacks some. Among roughly 160,000 clones listed, 80% were seen once. The sample consisted of PBMCs. Receptor source: a man aged 25 to 40 in good health and CMV-seronegative.

J is TRBJ2-3 and V is TRBV18; the match to TRBD2 covers 15 bases. CDR1 is KGHSH, CDR2 LQKENI, per germline. V dropped 2 bases and J dropped 6; count of bases not matched to a gene: 6. The CDR3 runs to 17 residues. CDR3 sequence: CASSPGTSGRRMDTQYF. CDR3 sequence (DNA): TGTGCCAGCTCACCAGGGACTAGCGGGAGGAGGATGGATACGCAGTATTTT.

This rearrangement joins TRBV19 to TRBJ2-4, with 7 positions matching TRBD1. The CDR3 totals 14 residues. Unmatched junction bases numbered 10, after V lost 10 bases and J lost 4 bases. Per germline, CDR1 LNHDA and CDR2 SQIVND (reference sequence). CDR3 DNA sequence: TGTGCCACCAAAGTTGGGACAGAAAAAAACATTCAGTACTTC. The encoded protein is CATKVGTEKNIQYF.

This chain links TRBV5-1 with TRBJ1-2; 9 bases agree with TRBD1. Per germline, CDR1 SGHRS and CDR2 YFSETQ. Trimming took 4 bases from V and 8 from J; bases not matched to a gene: 15. This CDR3 is 16 amino acids long. This CDR3 reads CASSPGQGRSAGGYTF. The CDR3 bases are TGCGCCAGCAGCCCGGGACAGGGAAGGTCAGCCGGGGGCTACACCTTC.

The V call is TRBV5-1, the J call TRBJ2-5; 8 positions agree with TRBD2. The J call is in doubt because the DNA end fits TRBJ2-7 better. The CDR3 loop spans 16 amino acids. Looked up from germline, CDR1 is SGHRS and CDR2 is YFSETQ. The CDR3 sequence is CASSSLGSGTRNEQYF. Written as DNA, the CDR3 is TGCGCCAGCAGCTCCTTAGGGTCCGGGACTAGGAACGAGCAGTACTTC.

The chain joins TRBV27 to TRBJ2-1; 8 nucleotides match TRBD2. CDR1 is MNHEY and CDR2 is SMNVEV in the germline V gene (reference sequence). The CDR3 sequence is 15 residues long. V gave up 8 bases and J gave up 0 bases; unmatched junction bases: 6. In DNA, the CDR3 is TGTGCCAGCTCCCCCGGGAGGGTCTCCTACAATGAGCAGTTCTTC. This codes for CASSPGRVSYNEQFF.

CDR3: CASGRQMNTEAFF. The DNA for the CDR3 is TGTGCCAGTGGCAGACAGATGAACACTGAAGCTTTCTTT. The chain couples TRBV19 to TRBJ1-1, with D maybe TRBD1 (5 bases). Germline CDR1 reads LNHDA; CDR2 reads SQIVND (reference sequence). The CDR3 is 13 amino acids. The ends were cut back, 8 bases at V and 0 bases at J, with 10 bases in the middle.

The chain links TRBV4-3 to TRBJ1-2; a possible D gene is TRBD1 (5 bases). Germline CDR1 and CDR2: LGHNA and YSLEER. This CDR3 contains 15 residues. The ends were cut back, 0 bases at V and 3 bases at J, with 11 bases in the middle. CDR3 in amino acids: CASSQEARADYGYTF. Here the CDR3 DNA reads TGCGCCAGCAGCCAAGAAGCCAGGGCTGACTATGGCTACACCTTC.

The table lists this clone with a few counts. This sequence joins TRBV7-2 and TRBJ1-5; no clear D gene. From germline, CDR1 is SGHTA and CDR2 FQGNSA. Trimming stripped 1 base from V and 7 bases from J, with 11 bases between. The CDR3 length is 14 residues. The chain's CDR3 is CASSLGWERQPQHF. For the CDR3, the DNA is TGTGCCAGCAGCTTAGGCTGGGAGCGACAGCCCCAGCATTTT.

This rearrangement joins TRBV27 to TRBJ2-3; the match to TRBD2 covers 8 bases. The CDR3 covers 15 residues. Germline lookup yields CDR1 MNHEY and CDR2 SMNVEV (reference sequence). V gave up 5 bases and J gave up 5 bases; unmatched junction bases: 9. The DNA for the CDR3 is TGTGCCAGCAGTCCTTATCCCGGGGGGGGAGATACGCAGTATTTT. Protein sequence: CASSPYPGGGDTQYF.

This chain joins TRBV5-1 and TRBJ1-2; 8 bases fit TRBD1. Trimming took 3 bases from V and 7 from J; bases not matched to a gene: 11. Per germline, CDR1 SGHRS and CDR2 YFSETQ. This CDR3 has 15 residues. The CDR3: CASSYLDRGSTGYTF. In DNA, the CDR3 is TGCGCCAGCAGCTACTTAGACAGGGGATCGACTGGCTACACCTTC. The whole variable domain, filled in from reference TRBV5-1 and TRBJ1-2, reads KAGVTQTPRYLIKTRGQQVTLSCSPISGHRSVSWYQQTPGQGLQFLFEYFSETQRNKGNFPGRFSGRQFSNSRSEMNVSTLELGDSALYLCASSYLDRGSTGYTFGSGTRLTVV.

This clone was counted a few times. The J gene is TRBJ2-4, the V gene TRBV5-1, with 7 nucleotides matching TRBD1. Germline V gene sequence: CDR1 SGHRS, CDR2 YFSETQ. This CDR3 has 15 residues. V was pared by 0 bases and J by 7 bases, with 7 bases of the junction left unmatched. The DNA for the CDR3 is TGCGCCAGCAGCTTGGAGGGGGACAGAGTGAACATTCAGTACTTC. As protein: CASSLEGDRVNIQYF. The full variable domain, its missing parts supplied by reference TRBV5-1 and TRBJ2-4, is KAGVTQTPRYLIKTRGQQVTLSCSPISGHRSVSWYQQTPGQGLQFLFEYFSETQRNKGNFPGRFSGRQFSNSRSEMNVSTLELGDSALYLCASSLEGDRVNIQYFGAGTRLSVL.

This chain connects TRBV5-1 to TRBJ1-5; perhaps TRBD1 as D (6 bases). The germline V gene has CDR1 SGHRS and CDR2 YFSETQ. Between the trimmed V and J ends, which lost 4 bases and 0 bases, there was a span of 14 bases. This CDR3 is built from 16 residues. In nucleotides, the CDR3 is TGCGCCAGCAGCCGCGGGGGGCCGAATAGCAATCAGCCCCAGCATTTT. The encoded protein is CASSRGGPNSNQPQHF.

The chain employs TRBV6-5 and TRBJ2-1; possible D gene TRBD1, 5 bases. Germline-derived CDR1 and CDR2 are MNHEY and SVGAGI. Deletions cut 0 bases from V and 6 bases from J, with 6 bases between. This CDR3 region has 13 residues. The CDR3 protein is CASSYSGANEQFF. In DNA, the CDR3 is TGTGCCAGCAGTTACTCAGGGGCCAATGAGCAGTTCTTC.

The genes are TRBV28 and TRBJ2-7; 12 bases line up with TRBD2. CDR1 is MDHEN and CDR2 is SYDVKM in the germline V gene. V was clipped by 4 bases and J by 3 bases; unmatched bases: 7. The CDR3 consists of 16 residues. This CDR3 reads CASSSRTSGTLYEQYF. The CDR3, as DNA: TGTGCCAGCAGTTCAAGGACTAGCGGGACCCTCTACGAGCAGTACTTC.

This chain connects TRBV27 to TRBJ1-5; tentative D call: TRBD1 (5 bases). The germline V gene has CDR1 MNHEY and CDR2 SMNVEV (reference sequence). The CDR3 sequence is 14 residues long. V was trimmed by 6 bases and J by 0 bases, leaving 9 bases between them. The CDR3 nucleotides read TGTGCCAGCAGATCAGGGTATAGCAATCAGCCCCAGCATTTT. It translates to CASRSGYSNQPQHF.

CDR3 sequence: CASRSPTGDREPGYGYTF. The CDR3 nucleotides are TGTGCAAGTCGCTCCCCGACCGGGGACAGGGAGCCGGGGTATGGCTACACCTTC. The J gene is TRBJ1-2, the V gene TRBV12-2; the table's TRBD1 call for D was not verified on the DNA. TRBV12-2 is annotated as a pseudogene. The CDR3 totals 18 residues.

V usage is TRBV6-1 and J usage is TRBJ2-2; D is uncertain. Germline V gene sequence: CDR1 MNHNS, CDR2 SASEGT. With 6 bases removed from V and 0 bases from J, the gap between germline ends came to 11 bases. The CDR3 consists of 15 residues. CDR3 sequence reads: CASSVQLANTGELFF. Written as DNA, the CDR3 is TGTGCCAGCAGCGTACAGCTCGCGAACACCGGGGAGCTGTTTTTT.

This clone was recorded a few times. The junction departs from the called germline gene at one end, perhaps through a read error. The chain is built from TRBV6-1 and TRBJ2-1; TRBD2 agrees at 10 bases. Germline-derived CDR1 and CDR2 are MNHNS and SASEGT. The CDR3 covers 18 residues. In DNA form, the CDR3 reads TGTGCCATCAGTGAGACCCTCTGGACTAGCGGACTCTACAATGAGCAGTTCTTC. Protein: CAISETLWTSGLYNEQFF.

The chain recombines TRBV6-6 with TRBJ1-6; D is possibly TRBD1 (6 bases). The V and J ends lost 8 bases and 0 bases respectively, with 8 bases between them. There are 14 residues in the CDR3. CDR1 and CDR2 from the germline V gene are MNHNY and SVGAGI (reference sequence). CDR3 in amino acids: CASQGSSYNSPLHF. The CDR3 nucleotides are TGTGCCAGCCAGGGGAGCTCCTATAATTCACCCCTCCACTTT.

The CDR3 spells CASSLHGGMRETQYF. The CDR3 DNA reads as TGTGCCAGCAGCTTACACGGCGGGATGAGGGAGACCCAGTACTTC. This sequence joins TRBV7-2 and TRBJ2-5; possible D gene TRBD2, 6 bases. This CDR3 has 15 residues. Trimming cost V 2 bases and J 5 bases, with 15 bases left between them. The germline V gene has CDR1 SGHTA and CDR2 FQGNSA.

On this clone itself: Other DNA sequences in this specimen translate into the identical CDR3. The rearrangement links TRBV27 to TRBJ1-1; tentatively, D is TRBD1 (5 bases). Germline V lookup: CDR1 MNHEY, CDR2 SMNVEV (reference sequence). CDR3 length: 14 residues. Trimming took off 3 bases at V and 1 base at J, with 9 bases between the two ends. The CDR3 protein is CASSFGGGNTEAFF. As DNA, the CDR3 is TGTGCCAGCAGTTTCGGGGGTGGGAACACTGAAGCTTTCTTT.

V usage is TRBV30 and J usage is TRBJ1-5; D perhaps matches TRBD1 (6 bases). Germline lookup yields CDR1 GTSNPN and CDR2 SVGIG (reference sequence). V was cut by 2 bases and J by 7 bases, with 12 bases left in between. The CDR3 covers 13 residues. CDR3 in amino acids: CAWSPYRDQPQHF. The CDR3 DNA reads TGTGCCTGGAGTCCCTACAGGGACCAGCCCCAGCATTTT.

This chain connects TRBV19 to TRBJ1-3; no clear D gene. V lost 1 base, J lost 0 bases, and 4 bases lay in between. The CDR3 has 14 residues. Germline V gene data show CDR1 as LNHDA and CDR2 as SQIVND (reference sequence). DNA for the CDR3: TGTGCCAGTAGTATAGCGAGCTCTGGAAACACCATATATTTT. Protein: CASSIASSGNTIYF.

Worth noting for this clone: The identical CDR3 is also encoded by other nucleotide sequences in the sample. The chain joins TRBV5-6 to TRBJ1-5; D possibly corresponds to TRBD1 (5 bases). Germline lookup yields CDR1 SGHDT and CDR2 YYEEEE. The CDR3 runs 13 residues. Trimming shortened V by 0 bases and J by 7 bases, and 8 bases separated the two germline ends. In DNA form, the CDR3 reads TGTGCCAGCAGCTTGGGGGGGGGACAGCCCCAGCATTTT. Translation gives CASSLGGGQPQHF.

This chain links TRBV14 with TRBJ1-6; D is ambiguous. Trimming took 3 bases from V and 9 from J, leaving 6 bases between them. This CDR3 region has 12 residues. Germline assignment: CDR1 SGHDN and CDR2 FVKESK. CDR3 protein: CASSQNTSPLHF. The CDR3, as DNA: TGTGCCAGCAGCCAGAACACTTCACCCCTCCACTTT.

This clone came up once. The sample has other DNA sequences that encode this CDR3 too. The chain is built from TRBV5-1 and TRBJ1-4; TRBD1 might be the D (6 bases). V lost 2 bases and J 5 bases, leaving 10 bases between the germline ends. Germline CDR1 and CDR2: SGHRS and YFSETQ. The CDR3 is made up of 14 amino acids. CDR3 loop: CASSLQGRNEKLFF. DNA for the CDR3: TGCGCCAGCAGCTTACAGGGCCGGAATGAAAAACTGTTTTTT.

This clone was observed once. The chain employs TRBV13 and TRBJ2-1, with D possibly TRBD2 on 6 matching bases. The CDR3 covers 13 residues. V shed 6 bases and J shed 4 bases, with 10 bases lying between them. Germline CDR1 reads PRHDT; CDR2 reads FYEKMQ (reference sequence). Here the CDR3 DNA reads TGTGCCAGCAGATGGGGGGTTTACAATGAGCAGTTCTTC. This encodes CASRWGVYNEQFF.

The chain uses TRBV6-4 and TRBJ2-4, with TRBD1 matching 7 bases. The V gene's germline CDR1 is MRHNA and CDR2 SNTAGT. CDR3 length: 16 amino acids. V lost 4 bases, J lost 0 bases, and 6 bases stayed unmatched. CDR3 sequence reads: CASSAGQVLAKNIQYF. Here the CDR3 DNA reads TGTGCCAGCAGTGCCGGACAGGTCCTAGCCAAAAACATTCAGTACTTC.

V gene TRBV5-6 combines with J gene TRBJ1-2; 7 bases fit TRBD1. The germline gives CDR1 SGHDT, CDR2 YYEEEE. The CDR3 totals 13 residues. J lost 7 bases, V lost 3 bases, and 6 bases had no gene match. The CDR3, as DNA: TGTGCCAGCAGCTACGACAGGGCATGTGGCTACACCTTC. Translating gives CASSYDRACGYTF.

V and J are TRBV28 and TRBJ1-5, with 7 positions matching TRBD1. Germline assignment: CDR1 MDHEN and CDR2 SYDVKM. The V gene end was trimmed by 4 bases and the J gene end by 4 bases; junction bases not matched to a gene: 13. This CDR3 spans 17 amino acids. The CDR3 DNA follows: TGTGCCAGCAGTTCTAGGGATCGGGACAGCCTAAATCAGCCCCAGCATTTT. This codes for CASSSRDRDSLNQPQHF.